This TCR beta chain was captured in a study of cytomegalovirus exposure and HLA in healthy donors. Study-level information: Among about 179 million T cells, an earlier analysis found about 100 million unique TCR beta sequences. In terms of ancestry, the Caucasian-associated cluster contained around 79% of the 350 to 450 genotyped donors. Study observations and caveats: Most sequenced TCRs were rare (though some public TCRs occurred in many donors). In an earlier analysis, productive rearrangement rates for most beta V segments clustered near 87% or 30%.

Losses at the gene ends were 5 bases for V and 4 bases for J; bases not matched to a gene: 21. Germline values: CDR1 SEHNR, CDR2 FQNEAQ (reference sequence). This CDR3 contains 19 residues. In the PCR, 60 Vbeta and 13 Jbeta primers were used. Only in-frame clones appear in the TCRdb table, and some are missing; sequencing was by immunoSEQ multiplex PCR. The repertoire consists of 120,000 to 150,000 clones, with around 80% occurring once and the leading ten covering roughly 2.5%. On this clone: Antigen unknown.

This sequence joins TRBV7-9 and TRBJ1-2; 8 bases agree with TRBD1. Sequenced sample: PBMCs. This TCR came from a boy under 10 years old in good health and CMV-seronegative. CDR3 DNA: TGTGCCAGCAGCCCTAGGGACAGGACGGGAACCGGTCGTGGCTATGGCTACACCTTC. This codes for CASSPRDRTGTGRGYGYTF.